The clone carrying this T cell receptor (beta chain) turned up a few times. Its cognate antigen is unknown. The junction does not match germline at one end; this may be a read error. This entry belongs to a study of blood T cells in healthy people across ages. Study-level results: The study regarded diversity estimates from one million T cells as underestimates.

Primed by a sample-barcoded 5' primer and a J-beta primer mix, a second PCR proceeded for about 6 to 12 cycles. TCRdb re-derived calls from the 5' RACE reads in MiXCR, one entry per CDR3 protein. In the table there are over 700,000 distinct CDR3 sequences, 20% to 30% of which are singletons. The length of the CDR3 is 10 residues. These records were also assigned to another study, of T cells of mothers and their children. That work states: Related and unrelated pairs show TCR recombination output that thymic selection shapes similarly. Related mother-child pairs shared slightly more overlap than unrelated pairs, but the difference was non-significant.

The receptor was isolated from a boy under 18 in good health. The chain links TRBV12-3 or TRBV12-4 to TRBJ2-7; no definite D call. The sequencing input was blood. CDR3 protein: CASGSHEQYF. CDR3 coding DNA: TGTGCCAGCGGCTCCCACGAGCAGTACTTC.